The present entry profiles one T cell receptor (beta chain) with its context. The antigen remains undetermined. This sample's treatment: around 19 received Ad26.COV2.S at low or high dose, single or two shots; about 5 received placebo; per-sample allocation not given. Day 63 following the first vaccine or placebo injection was when the samples were taken. The CDR3 totals 16 residues. The germline CDR1 and CDR2 sequences are SGHTA and FQGNSA. V shed 4 bases, J shed 6 bases, and the junction held 8 bases outside the gene matches. This sample was included in a study of Ad26.COV2.S vaccination and SARS-CoV-2 variants. Overall study: Doses of Ad26.COV2.S were injected into muscle once or twice, 56 days apart.

Measured with immunoSEQ multiplex PCR; TCRdb has only the in-frame clones, and not every one. The data show 300,000 to 400,000 clones, with approximately 86% seen just once and 2% to 2.5% held by the top ten. Study outcomes and limitations: Spike-specific TCR breadth ran higher among vaccine recipients than placebo recipients. Vaccine and placebo recipients had similar non-spike TCR breadth.

The sequence was collected from a person between 18 and 60 years old who received the Ad26.COV2.S COVID-19 vaccine or a placebo. V and J are TRBV7-2 and TRBJ2-5; 13 positions match TRBD2. This specimen consisted of peripheral blood, obtained in a trial of Ad26.COV2.S vaccine versus placebo. The CDR3, as DNA: TGTGCCAGCAGCTCCGGACTAGCGGGGGCCTCCCAGACCCAGTACTTC. It translates to CASSSGLAGASQTQYF.